These 16 T cell receptor beta chains originate from one sample sequenced in a study of spatial heterogeneity in lung cancer (dated by TCRdb to the late 2010s). The protocol used for the library was 5' RACE. Sequencing was carried out with a NextSeq 500. Through fastp at Q25 and MiXCR, TCRdb rebuilt clones from the public reads, retaining in-frame beta chains. Merged by CDR3 protein, the rows form single entries marked with the most common genes and DNA. Within this sample are 72,000 or so distinct CDR3 sequences, with approximately 8.9% of them counted one time only. Less than 2% of the sample is held by the ten biggest clonotypes. Interpreted using the paper, the time point label stands for: blood at routine non-recurrence follow-up after resection. The sequencing here drew on PBMCs, taken at follow-up. These receptors were taken from a female donor with early-stage non-small cell lung cancer.

The chain's CDR3 is CASSWSSGSLAGDEQFF. CDR3 nucleotides: TGTGCCAGCAGCTGGTCTAGCGGGAGTCTGGCGGGAGATGAGCAGTTCTTC. The V gene is TRBV5-6, the J gene TRBJ2-1; 10 nucleotides align to TRBD2. CDR1 and CDR2 (germline): SGHDT, YYEEEE. The CDR3 covers 17 residues. Trimming removed 3 bases from V and 8 bases from J; junction bases left unmatched: 14.

The chain employs TRBV20-1 and TRBJ2-7, with 9 bases aligning to TRBD2. The V gene's germline CDR1 is DFQATT and CDR2 SNEGSKA (reference sequence). The CDR3 runs 15 residues. Trimming removed 0 bases from V and 2 bases from J; junction bases left unmatched: 5. The CDR3 region is CSARDSREGTYEQYF. The CDR3 DNA reads as TGCAGTGCTAGAGATTCGCGGGAGGGTACCTACGAGCAGTACTTC.

This clonotype showed up many times. V is TRBV13 and J is TRBJ1-1; 9 positions match TRBD1. Per the germline V gene, CDR1 is PRHDT and CDR2 is FYEKMQ (reference sequence). CDR3 length equals 14 residues. The J segment lost 1 base and the V segment lost 5 bases, leaving 2 bases of the junction unmatched. The CDR3 DNA reads as TGTGCCAGCAGCATGGGACAGGGGAACACTGAAGCTTTCTTT. Encoded protein: CASSMGQGNTEAFF.

This clonotype was detected ten times or more. The rearrangement uses TRBV28 and TRBJ2-6; 8 positions match TRBD2. This CDR3 has 16 amino acids. Trimming removed 8 bases from V and 0 bases from J; junction bases left unmatched: 6. Looked up from germline, CDR1 is MDHEN and CDR2 is SYDVKM. CDR3 sequence reads: CASEAGGSSGANVLTF. The CDR3 region has the DNA TGTGCCAGCGAGGCGGGAGGCTCCTCTGGGGCCAACGTCCTGACTTTC.

In this sample, this clonotype turned up a few times. The chain couples TRBV12-3 or TRBV12-4 to TRBJ1-5, with 8 nucleotides matching TRBD1. The ends lost 4 bases at V and 0 bases at J; junction bases unmatched: 8. There are 17 residues in the CDR3. CDR3 sequence: CASSSQGARVSNQPQHF. CDR3 in DNA: TGTGCCAGCAGTTCCCAGGGGGCTCGAGTTAGCAATCAGCCCCAGCATTTT.

This clonotype was picked up many times. CDR3 sequence reads: CSASPSETQYF. Here the CDR3 DNA reads TGCAGTGCTAGCCCATCAGAGACCCAGTACTTC. V is TRBV20-1 and J is TRBJ2-5; D unresolved. This CDR3 comprises 11 residues. Germline CDR1 is DFQATT and CDR2 is SNEGSKA (reference sequence). V lost 3 bases to trimming and J lost 4 bases, with 6 bases between them.

This clonotype came up many times. V and J are TRBV29-1 and TRBJ2-2; 9 nucleotides match TRBD1. Losses at the gene ends were 6 bases for V and 8 bases for J; bases not matched to a gene: 19. Germline CDR1 reads SQVTM; CDR2 reads ANQGSEA. This CDR3 comprises 17 residues. CDR3 loop: CSVRTGEGLGVKGELFF. In DNA, the CDR3 is TGCAGCGTCCGGACAGGGGAAGGGTTAGGAGTGAAGGGGGAGCTGTTTTTT.

The CDR3 sequence is CASRPDKRLPRTDTQYF. In DNA form, the CDR3 reads TGTGCCAGCAGACCCGACAAGCGTCTACCTCGCACAGATACGCAGTATTTT. The chain is built from TRBV7-4 and TRBJ2-3; D gene uncertain. This CDR3 spans 17 amino acids. The V gene's germline CDR1 is SGHVT and CDR2 SQSDAQ. The V end lost 6 bases, the J end lost 1 base, and 20 bases lay between the germline ends. Full variable domain (rest looked up from reference TRBV7-4 and TRBJ2-3): GAGVSQSPRYKVAKRGRDVALRCDSISGHVTLYWYRQTLGQGSEVLTYSQSDAQRDKSGRPSGRFSAERPERSVSTLKIQRTEQGDSAVYLCASRPDKRLPRTDTQYFGPGTRLTVL.

Ten or more counts support this clonotype. The rearrangement uses TRBV11-2 and TRBJ2-5; unclear D gene. CDR1 is SGHAT and CDR2 is FQNNGV in the germline V gene. CDR3 length equals 14 residues. V was cut by 0 bases and J by 5 bases, with 10 bases left in between. CDR3 sequence: CASSLDLGSETQYF. CDR3 nucleotide sequence: TGTGCCAGCAGCTTAGATCTCGGGTCTGAGACCCAGTACTTC.

The chain is built from TRBV7-8 and TRBJ2-3; 8 positions agree with TRBD2. Germline V lookup: CDR1 SGHVS, CDR2 FQNEAQ. The CDR3 runs 15 residues. V lost 6 bases and J lost 2; bases outside the gene matches: 7. As DNA, the CDR3 is TGTGCCAGCAGGCGGGGGGCCAGCACCACAGATACGCAGTATTTT. The encoded protein is CASRRGASTTDTQYF. Full variable domain (rest looked up from reference TRBV7-8 and TRBJ2-3): GAGVSQSPRYKVAKRGQDVALRCDPISGHVSLFWYQQALGQGPEFLTYFQNEAQLDKSGLPSDRFFAERPEGSVSTLKIQRTQQEDSAVYLCASRRGASTTDTQYFGPGTRLTVL.

The chain combines TRBV2 with TRBJ1-4; a possible D gene is TRBD1 (6 bases). This CDR3 region has 13 residues. The ends were cut back, 5 bases at V and 8 bases at J, with 12 bases in the middle. Germline CDR1 is SNHLY and CDR2 is FYNNEI. CDR3 DNA: TGTGCCAGCAGTCGGGGACAAGGGGAAAAACTGTTTTTT. Its protein product is CASSRGQGEKLFF.

This clonotype has just a few counts. CDR3 in DNA: TGTGCCAGCAGTTTATCGACTAGCCGCAATGAGCAGTTCTTC. Translation: CASSLSTSRNEQFF. The chain is built from TRBV27 and TRBJ2-1; TRBD2 matches 7 bases. V was clipped by 0 bases and J by 6 bases; unmatched bases: 2. Germline V gives CDR1 MNHEY, CDR2 SMNVEV (reference sequence). The CDR3 sequence is 14 residues long.

This clonotype occurred many times. J is TRBJ1-1 and V is TRBV4-1; 8 bases match TRBD1. V was pared by 5 bases and J by 5 bases, with 7 bases of the junction left unmatched. The CDR3 extends over 14 amino acids. Per germline, CDR1 MGHRA and CDR2 YSYEKL. CDR3 amino acids: CASSYTDRGTEAFF. DNA for the CDR3: TGCGCCAGCAGCTACACTGACAGGGGTACTGAAGCTTTCTTT.

There are many counts of this clonotype. CDR3 nucleotide sequence: TGTGCCAGCAGTGCTAGGAACACTGAAGCTTTCTTT. Protein product: CASSARNTEAFF. The chain recombines TRBV6-5 with TRBJ1-1; D not resolved. Germline lookup yields CDR1 MNHEY and CDR2 SVGAGI. V was pared by 5 bases and J by 1 base, with 5 bases between. The CDR3 has 12 amino acids.

The chain recombines TRBV7-9 with TRBJ1-2; no clear D gene. CDR1 SEHNR and CDR2 FQNEAQ come from the germline V gene (reference sequence). Trimming pared 3 bases from V and 6 bases from J, leaving 11 bases between. CDR3 length equals 13 residues. CDR3 sequence reads: CASSFPVTNGYTF. In DNA, the CDR3 is TGTGCCAGCAGCTTCCCAGTAACCAATGGCTACACCTTC.

This clonotype was seen ten or more times. The rearrangement joins TRBV15 to TRBJ2-3; tentatively, D is TRBD1 (5 bases). Trimming stripped 0 bases from V and 0 bases from J, with 25 bases between. The V gene's germline CDR1 is LNHNV and CDR2 YYDKDF (reference sequence). The CDR3 runs 21 residues. CDR3 coding DNA: TGTGCCACCAGCAGAGATCCGGTGACAGATAATGTCAAACATAGCACAGATACGCAGTATTTT. Protein product: CATSRDPVTDNVKHSTDTQYF.